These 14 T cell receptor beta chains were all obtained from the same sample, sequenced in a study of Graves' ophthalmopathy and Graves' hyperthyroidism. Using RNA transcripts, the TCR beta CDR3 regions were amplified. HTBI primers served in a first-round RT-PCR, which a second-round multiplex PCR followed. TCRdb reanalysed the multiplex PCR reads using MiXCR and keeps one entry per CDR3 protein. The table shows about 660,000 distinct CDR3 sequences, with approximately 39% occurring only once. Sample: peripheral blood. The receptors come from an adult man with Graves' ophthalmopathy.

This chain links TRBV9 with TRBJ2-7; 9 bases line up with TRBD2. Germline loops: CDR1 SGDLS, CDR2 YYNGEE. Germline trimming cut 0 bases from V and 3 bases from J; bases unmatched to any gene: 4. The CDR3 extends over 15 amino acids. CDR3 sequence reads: CASSVDGLAHYEQYF. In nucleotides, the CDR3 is TGTGCCAGCAGCGTAGATGGACTAGCGCACTACGAGCAGTACTTC.

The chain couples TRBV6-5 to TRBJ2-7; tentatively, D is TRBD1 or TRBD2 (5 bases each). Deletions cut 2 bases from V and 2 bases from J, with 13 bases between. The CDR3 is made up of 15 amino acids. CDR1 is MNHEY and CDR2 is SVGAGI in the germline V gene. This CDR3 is CASSYDGTLTYEQYF. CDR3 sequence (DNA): TGTGCCAGCAGTTACGACGGGACGCTAACCTACGAGCAGTACTTC.

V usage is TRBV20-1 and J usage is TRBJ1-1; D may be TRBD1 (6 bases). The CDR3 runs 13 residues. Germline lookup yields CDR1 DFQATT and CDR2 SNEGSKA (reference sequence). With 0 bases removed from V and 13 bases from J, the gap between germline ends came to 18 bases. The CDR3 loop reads CSAREGTDSVFFF. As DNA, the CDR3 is TGCAGTGCTAGAGAGGGGACGGACAGCGTGTTTTTCTTT.

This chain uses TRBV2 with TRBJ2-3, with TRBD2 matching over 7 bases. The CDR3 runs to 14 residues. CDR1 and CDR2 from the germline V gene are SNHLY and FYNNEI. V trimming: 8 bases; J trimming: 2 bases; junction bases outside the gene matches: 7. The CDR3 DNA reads TGTGCCAGCTCTGCGGGAGTGAACACAGATACGCAGTATTTT. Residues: CASSAGVNTDTQYF.

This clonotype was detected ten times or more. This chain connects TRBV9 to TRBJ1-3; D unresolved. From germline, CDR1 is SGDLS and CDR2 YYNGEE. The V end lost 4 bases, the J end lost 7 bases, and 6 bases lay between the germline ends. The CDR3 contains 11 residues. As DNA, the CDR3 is TGTGCCAGCAGCTCGCGTAACACCATATATTTT. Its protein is CASSSRNTIYF.

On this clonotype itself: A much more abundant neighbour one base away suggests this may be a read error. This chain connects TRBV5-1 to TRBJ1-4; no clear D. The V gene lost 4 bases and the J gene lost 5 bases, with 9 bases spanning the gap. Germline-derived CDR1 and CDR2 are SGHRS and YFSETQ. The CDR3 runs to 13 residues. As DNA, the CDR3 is TGCGCCAGCAGCGAACAGCAGAATGAAAAACTGTTTTTT. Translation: CASSEQQNEKLFF.

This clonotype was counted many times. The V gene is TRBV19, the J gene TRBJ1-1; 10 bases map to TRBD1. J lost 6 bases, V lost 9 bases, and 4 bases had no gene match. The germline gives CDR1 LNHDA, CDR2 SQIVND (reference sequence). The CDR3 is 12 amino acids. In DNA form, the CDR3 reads TGTGCCAGCAGACAGGGGGCGGCTGAAGCTTTCTTT. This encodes CASRQGAAEAFF.

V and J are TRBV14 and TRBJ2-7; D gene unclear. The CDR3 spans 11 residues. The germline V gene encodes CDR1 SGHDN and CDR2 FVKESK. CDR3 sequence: CARAADYEQYF. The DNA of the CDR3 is TGTGCTAGAGCAGCCGACTACGAGCAGTACTTC.

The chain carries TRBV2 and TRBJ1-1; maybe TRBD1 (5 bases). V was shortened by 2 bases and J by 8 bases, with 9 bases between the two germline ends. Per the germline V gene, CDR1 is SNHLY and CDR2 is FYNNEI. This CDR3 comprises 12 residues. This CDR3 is CASSEMGEEAFF. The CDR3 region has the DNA TGTGCCAGCAGTGAAATGGGGGAAGAAGCTTTCTTT.

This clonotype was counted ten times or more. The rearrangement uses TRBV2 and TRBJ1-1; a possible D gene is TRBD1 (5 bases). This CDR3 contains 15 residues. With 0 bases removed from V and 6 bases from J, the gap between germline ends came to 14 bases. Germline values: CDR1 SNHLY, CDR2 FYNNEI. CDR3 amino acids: CASSEAQGWRPEAFF. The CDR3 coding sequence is TGTGCCAGCAGTGAAGCGCAGGGTTGGAGGCCTGAAGCTTTCTTT.

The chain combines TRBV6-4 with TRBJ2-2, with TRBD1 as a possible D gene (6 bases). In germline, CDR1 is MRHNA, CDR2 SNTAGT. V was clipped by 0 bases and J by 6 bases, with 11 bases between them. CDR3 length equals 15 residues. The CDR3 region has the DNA TGTGCCAGCAGTGACTCGACAGGAGGCGCCGGGGAGCTGTTTTTT. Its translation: CASSDSTGGAGELFF.

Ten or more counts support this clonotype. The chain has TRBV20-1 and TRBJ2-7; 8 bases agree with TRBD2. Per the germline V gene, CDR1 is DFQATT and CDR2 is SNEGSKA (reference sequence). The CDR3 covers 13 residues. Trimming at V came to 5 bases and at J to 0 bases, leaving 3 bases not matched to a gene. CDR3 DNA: TGCAGTGCTCGCGGGACTAGCTCCTACGAGCAGTACTTC. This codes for CSARGTSSYEQYF.

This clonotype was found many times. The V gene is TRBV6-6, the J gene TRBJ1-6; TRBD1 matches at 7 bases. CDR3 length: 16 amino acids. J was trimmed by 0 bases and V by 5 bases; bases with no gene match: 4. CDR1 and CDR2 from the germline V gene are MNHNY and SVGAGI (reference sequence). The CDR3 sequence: CASSLRTGSYNSPLHF. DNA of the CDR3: TGTGCCAGCAGTCTTCGGACAGGCTCCTATAATTCACCCCTCCACTTT.

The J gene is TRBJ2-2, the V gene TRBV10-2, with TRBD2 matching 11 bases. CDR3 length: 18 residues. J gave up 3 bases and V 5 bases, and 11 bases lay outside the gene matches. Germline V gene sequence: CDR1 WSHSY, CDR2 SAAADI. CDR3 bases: TGCGCCAGCAGTCTAGGACTAGCGGGCGGGAGCGACACCGGGGAGCTGTTTTTT. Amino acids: CASSLGLAGGSDTGELFF.